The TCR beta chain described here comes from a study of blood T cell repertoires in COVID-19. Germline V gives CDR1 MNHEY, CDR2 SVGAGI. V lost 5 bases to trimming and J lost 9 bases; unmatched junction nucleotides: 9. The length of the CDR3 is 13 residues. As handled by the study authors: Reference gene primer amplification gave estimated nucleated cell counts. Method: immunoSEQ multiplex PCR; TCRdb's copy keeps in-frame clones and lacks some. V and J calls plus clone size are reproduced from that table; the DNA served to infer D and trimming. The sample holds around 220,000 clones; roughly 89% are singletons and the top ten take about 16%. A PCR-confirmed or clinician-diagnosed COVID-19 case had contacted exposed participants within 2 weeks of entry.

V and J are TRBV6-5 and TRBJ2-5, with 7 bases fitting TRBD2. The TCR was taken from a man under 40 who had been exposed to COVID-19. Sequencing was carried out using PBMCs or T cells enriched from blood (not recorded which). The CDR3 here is CASSTQLGGAQYF. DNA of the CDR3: TGTGCCAGCAGTACCCAACTGGGGGGGGCCCAGTACTTC.